The rows below give T cell receptor beta chains drawn from one sample of a study of tumor-infiltrating lymphocytes in oesophageal squamous cell carcinoma. One entry per CDR3 protein results from TCRdb running MiXCR on the PCR reads. The repertoire holds approximately 20,000 distinct CDR3 sequences, with 40% to 45% as singletons. Sequences were obtained from normal esophageal tissue next to the tumor. The receptor source for this set is a male donor with esophageal squamous cell carcinoma. Each CDR3 is given with its conserved first and last residue. Fields, in order: clone size, V gene, D gene, J gene, CDR3 protein, CDR3 DNA. D genes are given only for firm matches. A row's size may be missing; if present it is once, few, many or a size class.

clone_size: -; v_call: TRBV7-6; d_call: TRBD2; j_call: TRBJ2-1; cdr3_aa: CASSLGWLAGRNNEQFF; cdr3_nt: TGTGCCAGCAGCTTAGGGTGGCTAGCGGGGCGGAACAATGAGCAGTTCTTC
clone_size: -; v_call: TRBV7-9; d_call: -; j_call: TRBJ2-7; cdr3_aa: CASSLAESTEQYF; cdr3_nt: TGTGCCAGCAGCTTAGCGGAGAGTACGGAGCAGTACTTC
clone_size: many; v_call: TRBV6-4; d_call: TRBD1; j_call: TRBJ1-5; cdr3_aa: CASSLGQGEHSSNQPQHF; cdr3_nt: TGTGCCAGCAGCCTGGGACAGGGAGAGCACAGTAGCAATCAGCCCCAGCATTTT
clone_size: few; v_call: TRBV7-2; d_call: -; j_call: TRBJ2-3; cdr3_aa: CASSAVLVSTDTQYF; cdr3_nt: TGTGCCAGCAGCGCGGTTCTGGTGAGCACAGATACGCAGTATTTT
clone_size: -; v_call: TRBV24-1; d_call: TRBD1; j_call: TRBJ2-3; cdr3_aa: CATSDNPGQDHTDTQYF; cdr3_nt: TGTGCCACCAGTGATAACCCCGGACAGGACCACACAGATACGCAGTATTTT
clone_size: many; v_call: TRBV28; d_call: TRBD2; j_call: TRBJ2-7; cdr3_aa: CASSLLGLVHSYEQYF; cdr3_nt: TGTGCCAGCAGTTTATTGGGACTAGTCCACTCCTACGAGCAGTACTTC
clone_size: -; v_call: TRBV19; d_call: -; j_call: TRBJ2-5; cdr3_aa: CASSIPGETQYF; cdr3_nt: TGTGCCAGTAGTATCCCAGGAGAGACCCAGTACTTC
clone_size: many; v_call: TRBV5-6; d_call: -; j_call: TRBJ2-7; cdr3_aa: CASSLVRRSNYEQYF; cdr3_nt: TGTGCCAGCAGCTTGGTCCGGCGGAGCAACTACGAGCAGTACTTC
clone_size: many; v_call: TRBV4-2; d_call: -; j_call: TRBJ2-7; cdr3_aa: CASSQVSGARYEQYF; cdr3_nt: TGTGCCAGCAGCCAAGTCTCGGGAGCGAGGTACGAGCAGTACTTC
clone_size: -; v_call: TRBV6-1; d_call: TRBD2; j_call: TRBJ2-2; cdr3_aa: CASSPRLAGTGELFF; cdr3_nt: TGTGCCAGCAGTCCCCGACTAGCGGGCACCGGGGAGCTGTTTTTT
clone_size: -; v_call: TRBV7-2; d_call: TRBD1; j_call: TRBJ2-3; cdr3_aa: CASSFRQGSGTDTQYF; cdr3_nt: TGTGCCAGCAGTTTCCGACAGGGGAGCGGCACAGATACGCAGTATTTT
clone_size: -; v_call: TRBV5-3; d_call: -; j_call: TRBJ2-3; cdr3_aa: CASSFASDTQYF; cdr3_nt: TGTGCCAGCAGCTTCGCTTCAGATACGCAGTATTTT
clone_size: medium-sized; v_call: TRBV6-1; d_call: -; j_call: TRBJ2-1; cdr3_aa: CASSEALNEQFF; cdr3_nt: TGTGCCAGCAGTGAAGCGCTAAATGAGCAGTTCTTC
clone_size: medium-sized; v_call: TRBV7-2; d_call: -; j_call: TRBJ2-7; cdr3_aa: CASSLMTAGEQYF; cdr3_nt: TGTGCCAGCAGCTTAATGACAGCAGGCGAGCAGTACTTC
clone_size: many; v_call: TRBV25-1; d_call: -; j_call: TRBJ1-4; cdr3_aa: CASSESLGVGTTNEKLFF; cdr3_nt: TGTGCCAGCAGTGAGTCCCTAGGCGTCGGGACAACTAATGAAAAACTGTTTTTT
clone_size: many; v_call: TRBV28; d_call: TRBD1; j_call: TRBJ2-3; cdr3_aa: CASSLNRGHTDTQYF; cdr3_nt: TGTGCCAGCAGTTTAAACAGGGGGCACACAGATACGCAGTATTTT
clone_size: many; v_call: TRBV5-1; d_call: TRBD1; j_call: TRBJ2-7; cdr3_aa: CASSPVDRGSNEQYF; cdr3_nt: TGCGCCAGCAGCCCGGTGGACAGGGGTTCAAATGAGCAGTACTTC
clone_size: -; v_call: TRBV12-3/TRBV12-4; d_call: TRBD2; j_call: TRBJ2-5; cdr3_aa: CASSTRLAGGGETQYF; cdr3_nt: TGTGCCAGCAGTACAAGACTAGCGGGAGGAGGGGAGACCCAGTACTTC
clone_size: many; v_call: TRBV5-1; d_call: TRBD2; j_call: TRBJ2-5; cdr3_aa: CASSQTKAGGMETQYF; cdr3_nt: TGCGCCAGCAGCCAGACGAAAGCGGGAGGGATGGAGACCCAGTACTTC